These T cell receptor beta chains were read from a single sample in a study of T cells in Graves' hyperthyroidism and ophthalmopathy. In TCRdb, the multiplex PCR reads were re-called with MiXCR into one record per CDR3 protein. The data hold 300,000 to 400,000 distinct CDR3 sequences, with around 20% observed a single time. Sequencing input: blood. The receptor set was obtained from a man aged 18 to 30 with Graves' ophthalmopathy. Each CDR3 is given with its conserved first and last residue. The D gene is left open where the match is weak. A clone size is listed for some rows: how often the clone was seen (once, few, many), or a class if it is expanded.

TRBD1	-	TRBV27	TRBJ2-3	23	TGTGCCAGCAGGGGCGGGACAGGGAGCCCCCTTTTTGAGTCTCCTCCTAGCACAGATACGCAGTATTTT	CASRGGTGSPLFESPPSTDTQYF
-	-	TRBV4-1	TRBJ2-7	17	TGCGCCAGCAGCCAAGATTCGGGAGAATTTCGGCACTACGAGCAGTACTTC	CASSQDSGEFRHYEQYF
TRBD2	many	TRBV12-3/TRBV12-4	TRBJ2-7	15	TGTGCCAGCAGCGGTACTAGCGGGGGAGCCAACGAGCAGTACTTC	CASSGTSGGANEQYF
TRBD1	many	TRBV11-2	TRBJ1-3	16	TGTGCCAGCAGCATGACAGGGGAAGGCGCTGGAAACACCATATATTTT	CASSMTGEGAGNTIYF
-	many	TRBV6-5	TRBJ2-5	15	TGTGCCAGCAGTTACTCGGGGGCTCGGCAAGAGACCCAGTACTTC	CASSYSGARQETQYF
TRBD2	many	TRBV3-1	TRBJ2-3	14	TGTGCCAGCAGCCAACGGACTAGGCAAGATACGCAGTATTTT	CASSQRTRQDTQYF
-	-	TRBV20-1	TRBJ1-1	16	TGCAGTGCCAGCGATCCGGGAATCAACATGAACACTGAAGCTTTCTTT	CSASDPGINMNTEAFF
-	many	TRBV5-6	TRBJ2-7	14	TGTGCCAGCAGCTGGAGTTACGGGGCCTACGAGCAGTACTTC	CASSWSYGAYEQYF
-	many	TRBV12-3/TRBV12-4	TRBJ2-7	13	TGTGCCAGCAGGAGCAGGGGAGGCTACGAGCAGTACTTC	CASRSRGGYEQYF
-	many	TRBV2	TRBJ2-2	14	TGTGCCAGCAGGAGACAGGGAGGGTCCGGGGAGCTGTTTTTT	CASRRQGGSGELFF
-	many	TRBV5-1	TRBJ2-3	15	TGCGCCAGCAGCGTTGGAGGGGCTGGCACAGATACGCAGTATTTT	CASSVGGAGTDTQYF
-	few	TRBV7-3	TRBJ2-1	13	TGTGCCGGCAGCCCGCGCCGGGGGAGTGAGCAGTTCTTC	CAGSPRRGSEQFF
TRBD1	-	TRBV7-2	TRBJ2-7	14	TGTGCCAGCAGCACGCGGACAGGGGCGGACGAGCAGTACTTC	CASSTRTGADEQYF
-	-	TRBV7-9	TRBJ2-1	19	TGTGCCAGCAGCTTAGGGCCCTTTTTAGAGGGACCAGTCTACAATGAGCAGTTCTTC	CASSLGPFLEGPVYNEQFF
TRBD2	many	TRBV19	TRBJ2-3	17	TGTGCCAGTAGTCCAGGTCGGGCAGCGGGGGCCACAGATACGCAGTATTTT	CASSPGRAAGATDTQYF
-	-	TRBV13	TRBJ2-3	12	TGTGCCAGCACGCCGGGTGGAGATACGCAGTATTTT	CASTPGGDTQYF
TRBD1	-	TRBV12-3/TRBV12-4	TRBJ1-1	16	TGTGCCAGCAGTTCCAATCTACGGGACAGGGGGCTTGAAGCTTTCTTT	CASSSNLRDRGLEAFF
-	many	TRBV10-3	TRBJ1-1	16	TGTGCCATCAGTGTTAGGGGCGCACAAATGAACACTGAAGCTTTCTTT	CAISVRGAQMNTEAFF
-	-	TRBV28	TRBJ2-1	14	TGTGCCAGCAGTTTTGAGGGAGTCTACAATGAGCAGTTCTTC	CASSFEGVYNEQFF
-	few	TRBV5-1	TRBJ2-3	12	TGCGCCAGCAGGAGCGGAGCAGATACGCAGTATTTT	CASRSGADTQYF
-	-	TRBV5-1	TRBJ2-5	14	TGCGCCAGCAGCTTGCAACAGACAGGAGAGACCCAGTACTTC	CASSLQQTGETQYF
-	-	TRBV4-1	TRBJ1-2	13	TGCGCCAGCGGGGGGGCGAATGATTATGGCTACACCTTC	CASGGANDYGYTF
-	-	TRBV20-1	TRBJ1-2	15	TGCAGTGCTAGGGTCGGACAGAGAGCTAACTATGGCTACACCTTC	CSARVGQRANYGYTF
-	-	TRBV9	TRBJ1-5	14	TGTGCCAGCAGCGCCCGGGGTTCGGATCAGCCCCAGCATTTT	CASSARGSDQPQHF
-	few	TRBV4-1	TRBJ1-5	15	TGCGCCAGCAGTCAAACGGGGGGTTTCAATCAGCCCCAGCATTTT	CASSQTGGFNQPQHF
-	many	TRBV3-1	TRBJ1-2	13	TGTGCCAGCAGCCAAGTACAGACCGGTGGCTACACCTTC	CASSQVQTGGYTF
-	many	TRBV20-1	TRBJ1-2	13	TGCAGTGCTAGAGATATTGCAAGCTATGGCTACACCTTC	CSARDIASYGYTF
-	many	TRBV10-3	TRBJ2-7	13	TGTGCCATCAAAGCCCTCTTGGGGAACGAGCAGTACTTC	CAIKALLGNEQYF
-	few	TRBV18	TRBJ2-3	16	TGTGCCAGCTCACCACCGGGACTGCCTAGCACAGATACGCAGTATTTT	CASSPPGLPSTDTQYF
-	many	TRBV15	TRBJ1-2	13	TGTGCCACCAGCCCTGGGGCCGACTGGGGCTACACCTTC	CATSPGADWGYTF
-	-	TRBV5-1	TRBJ1-2	13	TGCGCCAGCAGCTTGGGGCCGCCCCATGGCTACACCTTC	CASSLGPPHGYTF
TRBD2	-	TRBV6-2/TRBV6-3	TRBJ2-3	15	TGTGCCAGCAGTTTCAGACTAGCGTCTACAGATACGCAGTATTTT	CASSFRLASTDTQYF
-	many	TRBV4-1	TRBJ2-4	15	TGCGCCAGCAGCCACCCGGGGTTAGCCAAAAACATTCAGTACTTC	CASSHPGLAKNIQYF
-	many	TRBV5-6	TRBJ2-7	11	TGTGCCAGCAGCTCACTCAGCGAGCAGTACTTC	CASSSLSEQYF
TRBD2	-	TRBV28	TRBJ2-1	16	TGTGCCAGCAGTTTTCGTACGGCTAGCGGATACAATGAGCAGTTCTTC	CASSFRTASGYNEQFF
-	-	TRBV6-5	TRBJ2-1	13	TGTGCCAGCAGTTACGGCCGTCACAATGAGCAGTTCTTC	CASSYGRHNEQFF
-	many	TRBV3-1	TRBJ1-1	16	TGTGCCAGCAGCCAAGATTCAGGTCTCATGAACACTGAAGCTTTCTTT	CASSQDSGLMNTEAFF
-	-	TRBV19	TRBJ2-2	14	TGTGCCAGCTACCAGCCTTATTGGACCGGGGAGCTGTTTTTT	CASYQPYWTGELFF
-	few	TRBV24-1	TRBJ2-1	13	TGTGCCACCAGTGACTTTGGGGTTGGCGAGCAGTTCTTC	CATSDFGVGEQFF
-	many	TRBV5-1	TRBJ1-1	11	TGCGCCAGCAGCCTAGACACTGAAGCTTTCTTT	CASSLDTEAFF
TRBD1	many	TRBV2	TRBJ1-2	15	TGTGCCAGCAGATTTGACAGGGGCGTTAACTATGGCTACACCTTC	CASRFDRGVNYGYTF